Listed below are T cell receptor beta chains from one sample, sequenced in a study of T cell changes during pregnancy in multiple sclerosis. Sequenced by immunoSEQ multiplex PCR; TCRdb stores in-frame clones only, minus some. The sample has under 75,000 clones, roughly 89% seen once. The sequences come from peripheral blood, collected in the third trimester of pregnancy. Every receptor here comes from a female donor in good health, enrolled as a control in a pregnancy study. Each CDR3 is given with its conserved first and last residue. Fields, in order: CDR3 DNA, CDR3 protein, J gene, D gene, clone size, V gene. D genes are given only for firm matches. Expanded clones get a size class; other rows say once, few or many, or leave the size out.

CDR3 DNA: TGTGCCAGCCGAGCTGGGGCCAACGTCCTGACTTTC
CDR3 protein: CASRAGANVLTF
J gene: TRBJ2-6
D gene: .
clone size: .
V gene: TRBV6-5

CDR3 DNA: TGTGCCAGCAGTTACGGGCAGGTCCCTCCCGAAGCTTTCTTT
CDR3 protein: CASSYGQVPPEAFF
J gene: TRBJ1-1
D gene: .
clone size: .
V gene: TRBV6-6

CDR3 DNA: TGTGCCAGCAGTGCATGGACAGGCGGTCAGCCCCAGCATTTT
CDR3 protein: CASSAWTGGQPQHF
J gene: TRBJ1-5
D gene: TRBD1
clone size: .
V gene: TRBV28

CDR3 DNA: TGTGCCAGCTCCAGGAGTGGGGCGGGCAATCAGCCCCAGCATTTT
CDR3 protein: CASSRSGAGNQPQHF
J gene: TRBJ1-5
D gene: .
clone size: .
V gene: TRBV18

CDR3 DNA: TGCAGCGTCCAAGCAGGGGGCGGGGAGACCCAGTACTTC
CDR3 protein: CSVQAGGGETQYF
J gene: TRBJ2-5
D gene: TRBD1
clone size: .
V gene: TRBV29-1

CDR3 DNA: TGCGCCAGCAAGCCTCAAGGACAGGGGGCCACCTTCTATGGCTACACCTTC
CDR3 protein: CASKPQGQGATFYGYTF
J gene: TRBJ1-2
D gene: TRBD1
clone size: .
V gene: TRBV5-1

CDR3 DNA: TGTGCCAGCTCTCCGACAAGGGGGATAGCAGATACGCAGTATTTT
CDR3 protein: CASSPTRGIADTQYF
J gene: TRBJ2-3
D gene: .
clone size: many
V gene: TRBV18

CDR3 DNA: TGCGCCAGCAGCCAAGCCTACAGGGGATCCCCCACCCAAAGTGAAGCTTTCTTT
CDR3 protein: CASSQAYRGSPTQSEAFF
J gene: TRBJ1-1
D gene: TRBD1
clone size: .
V gene: TRBV4-3

CDR3 DNA: TGTGCCAGCCACTACACCTCCTATGGCTACACCTTC
CDR3 protein: CASHYTSYGYTF
J gene: TRBJ1-2
D gene: .
clone size: few
V gene: TRBV2

CDR3 DNA: TGTGCCAGCAGTTCATCAGGGGGACTGAACACTGAAGCTTTCTTT
CDR3 protein: CASSSSGGLNTEAFF
J gene: TRBJ1-1
D gene: TRBD1
clone size: .
V gene: TRBV28

CDR3 DNA: TGTGCCAGCAGCTTTAAACGGGACAGTTCGTTGGAGACCCAGTACTTC
CDR3 protein: CASSFKRDSSLETQYF
J gene: TRBJ2-5
D gene: TRBD1
clone size: .
V gene: TRBV7-9

CDR3 DNA: TGTGCCACCAGCAGGACCGGACAGGACTATGGCTACACCTTC
CDR3 protein: CATSRTGQDYGYTF
J gene: TRBJ1-2
D gene: TRBD1
clone size: .
V gene: TRBV15

CDR3 DNA: TGTGCCAGCAGCCCTCGTGACAGGGCTTACGAGCAGTACTTC
CDR3 protein: CASSPRDRAYEQYF
J gene: TRBJ2-7
D gene: TRBD1
clone size: .
V gene: TRBV9

CDR3 DNA: TGTGCCATCAGTGAGACGGGACAGGGGACCTACGAGCAGTACTTC
CDR3 protein: CAISETGQGTYEQYF
J gene: TRBJ2-7
D gene: TRBD1
clone size: .
V gene: TRBV10-3

CDR3 DNA: TGTGCCAGCAGCTTGGCCCCGGGGGGCGGCCAGCATTTT
CDR3 protein: CASSLAPGGGQHF
J gene: TRBJ1-5
D gene: .
clone size: .
V gene: TRBV5-6

CDR3 DNA: TGTGCCAGCAGCTTAGGGGACAGGGGATCTATGAACACTGAAGCTTTCTTT
CDR3 protein: CASSLGDRGSMNTEAFF
J gene: TRBJ1-1
D gene: TRBD1
clone size: .
V gene: TRBV11-1

CDR3 DNA: TGCGCCAGCAGCCAAGAAGGGGGGGGGCTAGTGGAAGGCTACACCTTC
CDR3 protein: CASSQEGGGLVEGYTF
J gene: TRBJ1-2
D gene: .
clone size: .
V gene: TRBV4-3

CDR3 DNA: TGTGCCAGCAGTTTATCGGGGACAGGTCGCAATCAGCCCCAGCATTTT
CDR3 protein: CASSLSGTGRNQPQHF
J gene: TRBJ1-5
D gene: TRBD1
clone size: .
V gene: TRBV27

CDR3 DNA: TGTGCCAGCAGCTTACGGGTCTCCTACGAGCAGTACTTC
CDR3 protein: CASSLRVSYEQYF
J gene: TRBJ2-7
D gene: .
clone size: .
V gene: TRBV7-2

CDR3 DNA: TGTGCCAGCTCCGGCCCCGTCACTAGCGGATACGAGCAGTACTTC
CDR3 protein: CASSGPVTSGYEQYF
J gene: TRBJ2-7
D gene: TRBD2
clone size: .
V gene: TRBV6-4

CDR3 DNA: TGTGCCAGCAGCTTAGGAACCCTCGGGAGTGAGCAGTTCTTC
CDR3 protein: CASSLGTLGSEQFF
J gene: TRBJ2-1
D gene: .
clone size: .
V gene: TRBV5-4

CDR3 DNA: TGTGCCAGCGATACCGGGGGGGCGCGGATTGGCTACACCTTC
CDR3 protein: CASDTGGARIGYTF
J gene: TRBJ1-2
D gene: .
clone size: .
V gene: TRBV6-1

CDR3 DNA: TGTGCCACCAGCATCCACCCAGGGGGCGGGGTAGAGACCCAGTACTTC
CDR3 protein: CATSIHPGGGVETQYF
J gene: TRBJ2-5
D gene: TRBD1
clone size: .
V gene: TRBV15

CDR3 DNA: TGTGCCAGCAGTTTCTCACAGGCAGATCATCAGCCCCAGCATTTT
CDR3 protein: CASSFSQADHQPQHF
J gene: TRBJ1-5
D gene: .
clone size: .
V gene: TRBV28

CDR3 DNA: TGTGCCTGGAGTGTACCGGGGGAACTGTTTTTT
CDR3 protein: CAWSVPGELFF
J gene: TRBJ1-4
D gene: .
clone size: once
V gene: TRBV30

CDR3 DNA: TGTGCCAGCAGTGCCCAGGGACAGTATAATTCACCCCTCCACTTT
CDR3 protein: CASSAQGQYNSPLHF
J gene: TRBJ1-6
D gene: TRBD1
clone size: .
V gene: TRBV6-1

CDR3 DNA: TGTGCCAGCAGCGGACAGGGTGCCCAAGAGACCCAGTACTTC
CDR3 protein: CASSGQGAQETQYF
J gene: TRBJ2-5
D gene: TRBD1
clone size: .
V gene: TRBV11-3

CDR3 DNA: TGTGCCAGCAGGGGGACAGGGGCCTACGAGCAGTACTTC
CDR3 protein: CASRGTGAYEQYF
J gene: TRBJ2-7
D gene: TRBD1
clone size: .
V gene: TRBV5-4

CDR3 DNA: TGTGCCAGCAGCCAAGAACTAGCGGGGAGCACAGATACGCAGTATTTT
CDR3 protein: CASSQELAGSTDTQYF
J gene: TRBJ2-3
D gene: TRBD2
clone size: .
V gene: TRBV4-2

CDR3 DNA: TGTGCCAGCAGTGAAGCTAGGGGGCGCGCCTACACCTTC
CDR3 protein: CASSEARGRAYTF
J gene: TRBJ1-2
D gene: TRBD1
clone size: .
V gene: TRBV6-1

CDR3 DNA: TGTGCCAGCAGTTACTCGAGCGGGCTAGCCAAAAACATTCAGTACTTC
CDR3 protein: CASSYSSGLAKNIQYF
J gene: TRBJ2-4
D gene: .
clone size: .
V gene: TRBV6-5

CDR3 DNA: TGCGCCAGCAGCCAAGATCATAGGAGGAATCAGCCCCAGCATTTT
CDR3 protein: CASSQDHRRNQPQHF
J gene: TRBJ1-5
D gene: .
clone size: .
V gene: TRBV4-1

CDR3 DNA: TGTGCCAGCAGCTCCCGACAGGCATCCTACAATGAGCAGTTCTTC
CDR3 protein: CASSSRQASYNEQFF
J gene: TRBJ2-1
D gene: .
clone size: .
V gene: TRBV7-9

CDR3 DNA: TGCGCCAGCAGCCAAGAAGGGGGCCGCTCCTACAATGAGCAGTTCTTC
CDR3 protein: CASSQEGGRSYNEQFF
J gene: TRBJ2-1
D gene: TRBD1
clone size: .
V gene: TRBV4-3

CDR3 DNA: TGTGCCAGCAGCTTAGGACAGTATGGCTACACCTTC
CDR3 protein: CASSLGQYGYTF
J gene: TRBJ1-2
D gene: .
clone size: .
V gene: TRBV11-1

CDR3 DNA: TGTGCCAGCAGTTTTTCGGCCAGGAGGAATCATGGCTACACCTTC
CDR3 protein: CASSFSARRNHGYTF
J gene: TRBJ1-2
D gene: .
clone size: .
V gene: TRBV27

CDR3 DNA: TGTGCCAGCAGCCAAGATCTGAGGGTATACTCTGGAAACACCATATATTTT
CDR3 protein: CASSQDLRVYSGNTIYF
J gene: TRBJ1-3
D gene: .
clone size: .
V gene: TRBV4-2

CDR3 DNA: TGTGCCAGCTCACCAAGCGCAAGACAGAAAAACATTCAGTACTTC
CDR3 protein: CASSPSARQKNIQYF
J gene: TRBJ2-4
D gene: .
clone size: .
V gene: TRBV18

CDR3 DNA: TGTGCCAGCAGCTTAAGGGGGACAGGGCAAAAGACCCAGTACTTC
CDR3 protein: CASSLRGTGQKTQYF
J gene: TRBJ2-5
D gene: TRBD1
clone size: .
V gene: TRBV11-2

CDR3 DNA: TGCGCCAGCAGCGGGGATACTAGCGGGGGGGGAAGGAGGCAGTATTTT
CDR3 protein: CASSGDTSGGGRRQYF
J gene: TRBJ2-3
D gene: TRBD2
clone size: .
V gene: TRBV5-1

CDR3 DNA: TGTGCCAGCACCTTCGGGGAGGGAAACACCATATATTTT
CDR3 protein: CASTFGEGNTIYF
J gene: TRBJ1-3
D gene: .
clone size: .
V gene: TRBV25-1

CDR3 DNA: TGTGCCAGCAGCTTAGGCGTGCGACAGGGGAGCTCTGGAAACACCATATATTTT
CDR3 protein: CASSLGVRQGSSGNTIYF
J gene: TRBJ1-3
D gene: TRBD1
clone size: .
V gene: TRBV7-6

CDR3 DNA: TGTGCCAGCTCCCAGGGGGGCTTGAACACCGGGGAGCTGTTTTTT
CDR3 protein: CASSQGGLNTGELFF
J gene: TRBJ2-2
D gene: .
clone size: .
V gene: TRBV7-3

CDR3 DNA: TGTGCCAGCGCCCCACAGTTGGCGAATCAGCCCCAGCATTTT
CDR3 protein: CASAPQLANQPQHF
J gene: TRBJ1-5
D gene: .
clone size: .
V gene: TRBV2

CDR3 DNA: TGTGCCAGCAGGGTGACAGGCAAAGAAAAACTGTTTTTT
CDR3 protein: CASRVTGKEKLFF
J gene: TRBJ1-4
D gene: .
clone size: .
V gene: TRBV2

CDR3 DNA: TGCGCCAGCGCATCTTCCGGGACAGGATACGAGCAGTACTTC
CDR3 protein: CASASSGTGYEQYF
J gene: TRBJ2-7
D gene: TRBD1
clone size: .
V gene: TRBV5-1

CDR3 DNA: TGCGCCAGCAGCCATTCCGGGACAGGGAGCGAGACCCAGTACTTC
CDR3 protein: CASSHSGTGSETQYF
J gene: TRBJ2-5
D gene: TRBD1
clone size: .
V gene: TRBV4-3

CDR3 DNA: TGTGCCAGTAGTATTGGAGGATTTGGAAACACCATATATTTT
CDR3 protein: CASSIGGFGNTIYF
J gene: TRBJ1-3
D gene: .
clone size: .
V gene: TRBV19